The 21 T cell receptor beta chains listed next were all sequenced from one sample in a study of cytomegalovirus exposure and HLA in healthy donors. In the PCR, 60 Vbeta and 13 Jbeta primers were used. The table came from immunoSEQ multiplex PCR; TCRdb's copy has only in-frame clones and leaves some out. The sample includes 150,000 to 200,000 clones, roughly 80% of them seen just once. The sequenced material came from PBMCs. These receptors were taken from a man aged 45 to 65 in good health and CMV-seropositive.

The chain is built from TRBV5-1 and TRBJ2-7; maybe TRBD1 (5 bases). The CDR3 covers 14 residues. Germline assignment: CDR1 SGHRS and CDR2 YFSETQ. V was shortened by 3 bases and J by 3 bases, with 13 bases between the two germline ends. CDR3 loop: CASSWRTPYYEQYF. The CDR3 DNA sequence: TGCGCCAGCAGCTGGCGGACACCATACTACGAGCAGTACTTC.

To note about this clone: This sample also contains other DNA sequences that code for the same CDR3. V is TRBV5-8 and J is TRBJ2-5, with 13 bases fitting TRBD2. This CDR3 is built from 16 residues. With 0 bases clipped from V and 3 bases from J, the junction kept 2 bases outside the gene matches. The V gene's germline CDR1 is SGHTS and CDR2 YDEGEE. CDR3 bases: TGTGCCAGCAGCTTGGGACTAGCGGGGGGCGAAGAGACCCAGTACTTC. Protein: CASSLGLAGGEETQYF.

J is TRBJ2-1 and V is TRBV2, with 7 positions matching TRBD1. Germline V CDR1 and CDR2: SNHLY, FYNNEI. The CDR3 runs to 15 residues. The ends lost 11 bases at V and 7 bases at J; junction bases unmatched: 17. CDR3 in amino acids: CASTTGFLGMNEQFF. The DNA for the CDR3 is TGTGCCTCCACGACAGGGTTCTTGGGTATGAATGAGCAGTTCTTC.

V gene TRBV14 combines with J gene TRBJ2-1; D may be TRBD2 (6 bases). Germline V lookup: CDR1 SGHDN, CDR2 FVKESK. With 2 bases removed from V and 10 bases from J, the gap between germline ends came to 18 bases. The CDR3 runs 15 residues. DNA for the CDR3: TGTGCCAGCAGCCAACCCGCCCCGGGGGTTGGGGAGCAGTTCTTC. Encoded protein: CASSQPAPGVGEQFF. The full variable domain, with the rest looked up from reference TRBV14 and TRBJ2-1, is EAGVTQFPSHSVIEKGQTVTLRCDPISGHDNLYWYRRVMGKEIKFLLHFVKESKQDESGMPNNRFLAERTGGTYSTLKVQPAELEDSGVYFCASSQPAPGVGEQFFGPGTRLTVL.

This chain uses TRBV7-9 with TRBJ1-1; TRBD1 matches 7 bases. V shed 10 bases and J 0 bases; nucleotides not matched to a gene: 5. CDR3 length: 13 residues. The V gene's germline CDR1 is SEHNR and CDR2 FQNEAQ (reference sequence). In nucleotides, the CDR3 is TGTGCCACCGGGGGACAGATGAACACTGAAGCTTTCTTT. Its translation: CATGGQMNTEAFF.

CDR3 residues: CASLGAGTGETQYF. The CDR3, as DNA: TGTGCCAGCCTCGGAGCCGGGACAGGGGAGACCCAGTACTTC. This chain uses TRBV28 with TRBJ2-5, with 9 bases aligning to TRBD1. Germline-derived CDR1 and CDR2 are MDHEN and SYDVKM. This CDR3 spans 14 amino acids. The V and J ends lost 8 bases and 5 bases, in that order; junction bases with no gene match: 9.

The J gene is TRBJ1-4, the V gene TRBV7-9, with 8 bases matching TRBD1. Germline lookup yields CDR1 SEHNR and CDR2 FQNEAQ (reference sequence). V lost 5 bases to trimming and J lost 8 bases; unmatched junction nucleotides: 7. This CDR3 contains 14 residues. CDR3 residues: CASSRDRGGEKLFF. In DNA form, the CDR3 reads TGTGCCAGCAGCCGCGACAGGGGAGGCGAAAAACTGTTTTTT.

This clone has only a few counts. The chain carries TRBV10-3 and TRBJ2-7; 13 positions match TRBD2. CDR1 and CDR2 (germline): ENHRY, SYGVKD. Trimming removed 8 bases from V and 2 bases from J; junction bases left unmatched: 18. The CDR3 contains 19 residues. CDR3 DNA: TGTGCCATCTCCCTGGCGGCCGGGACTAGCGGGACGGCGGCCTACGAGCAGTACTTC. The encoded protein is CAISLAAGTSGTAAYEQYF.

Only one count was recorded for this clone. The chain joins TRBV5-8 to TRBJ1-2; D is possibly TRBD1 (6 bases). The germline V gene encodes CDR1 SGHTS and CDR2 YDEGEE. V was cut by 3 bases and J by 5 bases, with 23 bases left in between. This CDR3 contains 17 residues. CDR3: CASSSFGRGGLGYGYTF. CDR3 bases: TGTGCCAGCAGCTCCTTCGGCAGGGGCGGTTTAGGGTATGGCTACACCTTC.

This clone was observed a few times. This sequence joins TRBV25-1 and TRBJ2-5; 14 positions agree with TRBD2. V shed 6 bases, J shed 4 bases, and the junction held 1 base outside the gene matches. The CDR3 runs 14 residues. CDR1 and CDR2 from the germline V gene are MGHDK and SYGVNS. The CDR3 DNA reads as TGTGCCAGCAGCGGACTAGCGGGAGGAGAGACCCAGTACTTC. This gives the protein CASSGLAGGETQYF.

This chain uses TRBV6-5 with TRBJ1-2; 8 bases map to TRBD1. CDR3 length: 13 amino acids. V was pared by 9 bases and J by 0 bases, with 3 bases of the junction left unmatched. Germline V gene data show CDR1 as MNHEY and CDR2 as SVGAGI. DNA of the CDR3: TGTGCCAGTCGGACAGGGTCTAACTATGGCTACACCTTC. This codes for CASRTGSNYGYTF.

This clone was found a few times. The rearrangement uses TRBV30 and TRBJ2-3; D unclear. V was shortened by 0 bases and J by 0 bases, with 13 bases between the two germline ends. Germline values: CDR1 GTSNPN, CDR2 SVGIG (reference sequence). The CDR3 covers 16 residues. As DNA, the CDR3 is TGTGCCTGGAGTGTCTCTTTGGGCCGTAGCACAGATACGCAGTATTTT. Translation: CAWSVSLGRSTDTQYF. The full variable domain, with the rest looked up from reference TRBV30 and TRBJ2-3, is SQTIHQWPATLVQPVGSPLSLECTVEGTSNPNLYWYRQAAGRGLQLLFYSVGIGQISSEVPQNLSASRPQDRQFILSSKKLLLSDSGFYLCAWSVSLGRSTDTQYFGPGTRLTVL.

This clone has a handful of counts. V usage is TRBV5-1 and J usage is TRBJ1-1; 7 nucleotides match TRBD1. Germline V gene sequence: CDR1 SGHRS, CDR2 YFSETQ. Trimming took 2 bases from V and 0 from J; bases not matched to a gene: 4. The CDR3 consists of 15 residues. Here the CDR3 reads CASSFGDSLNTEAFF. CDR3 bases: TGCGCCAGCAGCTTTGGGGACAGCCTGAACACTGAAGCTTTCTTT.

This chain's CDR3 is CASSYRDSPGTQYF. The CDR3 bases are TGTGCCAGCAGCTACCGGGACTCTCCAGGTACGCAGTATTTT. The V and J genes are TRBV7-9 and TRBJ2-3; maybe TRBD2 (6 bases). The V end lost 4 bases, the J end lost 8 bases, and 16 bases lay between the germline ends. Germline CDR1 is SEHNR and CDR2 is FQNEAQ (reference sequence). This CDR3 is built from 14 residues.

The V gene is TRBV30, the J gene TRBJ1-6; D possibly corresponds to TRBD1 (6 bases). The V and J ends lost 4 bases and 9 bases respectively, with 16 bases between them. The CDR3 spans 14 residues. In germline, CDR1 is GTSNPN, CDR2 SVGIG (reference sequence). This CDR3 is CAWTWGGVRSPLHF. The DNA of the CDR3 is TGTGCCTGGACCTGGGGGGGCGTCCGTTCACCCCTCCACTTT. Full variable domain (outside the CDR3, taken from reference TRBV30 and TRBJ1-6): SQTIHQWPATLVQPVGSPLSLECTVEGTSNPNLYWYRQAAGRGLQLLFYSVGIGQISSEVPQNLSASRPQDRQFILSSKKLLLSDSGFYLCAWTWGGVRSPLHFGNGTRLTVT.

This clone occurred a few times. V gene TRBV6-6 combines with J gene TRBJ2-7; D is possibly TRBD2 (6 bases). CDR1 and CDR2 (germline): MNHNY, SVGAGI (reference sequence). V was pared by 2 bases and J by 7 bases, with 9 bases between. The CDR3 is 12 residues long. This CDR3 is CASSYSLAEQYF. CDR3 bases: TGTGCCAGCAGTTACAGCCTAGCGGAGCAGTACTTC.

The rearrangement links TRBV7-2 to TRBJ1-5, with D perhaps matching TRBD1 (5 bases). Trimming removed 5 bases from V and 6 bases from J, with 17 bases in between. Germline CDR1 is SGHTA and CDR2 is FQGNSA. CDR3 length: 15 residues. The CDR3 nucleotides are TGTGCCAGCAGCCCGGGTGGGGTTGGGGCTCAGCCCCAGCATTTT. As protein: CASSPGGVGAQPQHF. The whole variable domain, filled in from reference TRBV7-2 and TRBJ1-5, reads GAGVSQSPSNKVTEKGKDVELRCDPISGHTALYWYRQSLGQGLEFLIYFQGNSAPDKSGLPSDRFSAERTGGSVSTLTIQRTQQEDSAVYLCASSPGGVGAQPQHFGDGTRLSIL.

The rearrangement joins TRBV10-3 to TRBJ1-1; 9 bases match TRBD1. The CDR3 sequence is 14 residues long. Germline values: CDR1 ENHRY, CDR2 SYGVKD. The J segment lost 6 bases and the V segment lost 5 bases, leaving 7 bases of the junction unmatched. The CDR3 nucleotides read TGTGCCATCAGTCCCGGGACAGGGACCGCTGAAGCTTTCTTT. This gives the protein CAISPGTGTAEAFF.

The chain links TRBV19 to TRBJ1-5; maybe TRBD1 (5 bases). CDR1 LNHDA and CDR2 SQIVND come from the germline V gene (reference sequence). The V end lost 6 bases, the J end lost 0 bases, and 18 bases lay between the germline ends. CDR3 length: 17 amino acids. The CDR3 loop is CASRSPGRDLSNQPQHF. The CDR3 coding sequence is TGTGCCAGTAGATCCCCAGGGCGGGACCTTAGCAATCAGCCCCAGCATTTT. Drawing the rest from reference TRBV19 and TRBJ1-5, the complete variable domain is DGGITQSPKYLFRKEGQNVTLSCEQNLNHDAMYWYRQDPGQGLRLIYYSQIVNDFQKGDIAEGYSVSREKKESFPLTVTSAQKNPTAFYLCASRSPGRDLSNQPQHFGDGTRLSIL.

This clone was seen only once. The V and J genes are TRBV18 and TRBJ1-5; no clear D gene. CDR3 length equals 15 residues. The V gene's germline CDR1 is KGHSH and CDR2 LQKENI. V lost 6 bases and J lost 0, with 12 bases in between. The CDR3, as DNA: TGTGCCAGCTCCCCCGGAGAGGGTAGCAATCAGCCCCAGCATTTT. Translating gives CASSPGEGSNQPQHF.

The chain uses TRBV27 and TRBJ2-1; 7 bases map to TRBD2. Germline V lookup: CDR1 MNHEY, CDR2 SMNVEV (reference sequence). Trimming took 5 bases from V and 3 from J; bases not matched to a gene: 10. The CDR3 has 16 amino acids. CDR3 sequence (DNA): TGTGCCAGCAGTCCCTTTGGGAGCGGGAACTACAATGAGCAGTTCTTC. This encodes CASSPFGSGNYNEQFF.